These 8 T cell receptor beta chains were sequenced from one sample in a study of cytotoxic CD8 clonotypes in ibrutinib-treated CLL. Sequenced by immunoSEQ multiplex PCR; TCRdb stores in-frame clones only, minus some. The sample contains roughly 220,000 clones, roughly 77% of which appear only once. Sequencing used PBMCs, obtained after 12 months of ibrutinib treatment. These receptors all come from a human donor with chronic lymphocytic leukemia.

The chain links TRBV5-8 to TRBJ2-7; D is unclear. CDR3 size: 13 residues. V lost 0 bases, J lost 5 bases, and 9 bases lay in between. Germline V CDR1 and CDR2: SGHTS, YDEGEE. CDR3 nucleotides: TGTGCCAGCAGCTTGGGGCACCGGGACGAGCAGTACTTC. As protein: CASSLGHRDEQYF.

This clone was counted a few times. CDR3 region: CAREGITLYGYTF. The CDR3 coding sequence is TGTGCCAGAGAGGGGATAACGCTCTATGGCTACACCTTC. The chain employs TRBV30 and TRBJ1-2; D is possibly TRBD1 (5 bases). The CDR3 is 13 residues long. V was trimmed by 8 bases and J by 4 bases, leaving 17 bases between them. Germline V gene sequence: CDR1 GTSNPN, CDR2 SVGIG (reference sequence).

This chain uses TRBV9 with TRBJ2-7; D not resolved. Germline V gives CDR1 SGDLS, CDR2 YYNGEE. CDR3 length equals 12 residues. Between the trimmed V and J ends, which lost 7 bases and 5 bases, there was a span of 13 bases. CDR3 region: CASGGLINEQYF. CDR3 nucleotides: TGTGCCAGCGGTGGCTTGATCAACGAGCAGTACTTC.

The chain links TRBV4-3 to TRBJ1-1; D gene ambiguous. Deletions cut 3 bases from V and 2 bases from J, with 16 bases between. Germline CDR1 is LGHNA and CDR2 is YSLEER. This CDR3 contains 16 residues. CDR3 coding DNA: TGCGCCAGCAGCCAGAACCCGTATCGGGCCAACACTGAAGCTTTCTTT. Its translation is CASSQNPYRANTEAFF.

The V gene is TRBV29-1, the J gene TRBJ1-2; weak D call: TRBD1 (5 bases). CDR3 size: 11 residues. The germline V gene encodes CDR1 SQVTM and CDR2 ANQGSEA. The V end lost 2 bases, the J end lost 5 bases, and 6 bases lay between the germline ends. CDR3 loop: CSVEQGYGYTF. The CDR3 bases are TGCAGCGTTGAACAGGGATATGGCTACACCTTC.

This sequence joins TRBV4-1 and TRBJ2-7; no definite D call. Trimming shortened V by 0 bases and J by 2 bases, and 11 bases separated the two germline ends. This CDR3 comprises 15 residues. In germline, CDR1 is MGHRA, CDR2 YSYEKL. The CDR3 DNA reads as TGCGCCAGCAGCCAAGATCATGAACATCCCTACGAGCAGTACTTC. This sequence encodes CASSQDHEHPYEQYF.

The V and J genes are TRBV2 and TRBJ1-4, with no clear D. The CDR3 is made up of 14 amino acids. Looked up from germline, CDR1 is SNHLY and CDR2 is FYNNEI. With 10 bases removed from V and 3 bases from J, the gap between germline ends came to 15 bases. In nucleotides, the CDR3 is TGTGCCATCCATATGGCAGATCCTAATGAAAAACTGTTTTTT. It specifies CAIHMADPNEKLFF.

The V call is TRBV4-2, the J call TRBJ2-7, with 11 bases aligning to TRBD2. Germline V gene sequence: CDR1 LGHNA, CDR2 YNFKEQ. The CDR3 length is 20 residues. J gave up 3 bases and V 0 bases, and 16 bases lay outside the gene matches. CDR3: CASSQEVGRLAGGLGYEQYF. In DNA, the CDR3 is TGTGCCAGCAGCCAAGAAGTCGGTCGCCTAGCGGGAGGCCTCGGCTACGAGCAGTACTTC.